Each of the 19 T cell receptor beta chains below was sequenced from the same sample in a study of monozygotic twins with inflammatory bowel disease. TCRdb reprocessed the 5' RACE reads; each CDR3 protein has one entry and no DNA is given. Its table lists approximately 390,000 distinct CDR3 sequences. The sample taken for sequencing was blood. The receptors shown here come from a human donor with ulcerative colitis or Crohn's disease, or a healthy co-twin of an affected twin (not recorded which).

The chain combines TRBV3-1 with TRBJ1-6; no DNA is available, so the TRBD1 call from TCRdb remains unchecked. CDR1 and CDR2 (germline): LGHDT, YNNKEL (reference sequence). The length of the CDR3 is 14 residues. The CDR3 reads CASSPAGAAAPLHF.

This chain uses TRBV12-5 with TRBJ2-5; the D call from TCRdb, TRBD1, cannot be confirmed without DNA. The length of the CDR3 is 16 residues. CDR1 is LGHNT, CDR2 FRNRAP, per germline. The CDR3 loop is CASGLVGTGRPETQYF.

The chain recombines TRBV30 with TRBJ1-6. This CDR3 region has 14 residues. Germline assignment: CDR1 GTSNPN and CDR2 SVGIG (reference sequence). The CDR3 loop reads CAWRGQWEGSPLHF.

The chain joins TRBV5-1 to TRBJ1-2. CDR3 length equals 14 residues. Germline V gene data show CDR1 as SGHRS and CDR2 as YFSETQ. The CDR3 protein is CASSLFSGDYGYTF.

This sequence joins TRBV27 and TRBJ1-5. Germline values: CDR1 MNHEY, CDR2 SMNVEV (reference sequence). CDR3 length equals 14 residues. Here the CDR3 reads CASSLGRLGQPQHF.

The J gene is TRBJ1-5, the V gene TRBV20-1; TCRdb outputs TRBD1, but without DNA this stays unchecked. This CDR3 has 15 residues. Germline CDR1 reads DFQATT; CDR2 reads SNEGSKA (reference sequence). The CDR3 reads CSALRDRGSNQPQHF.

The gene calls are TRBV7-2 and TRBJ2-7. The CDR3 is 13 amino acids. Germline CDR1 SGHTA, CDR2 FQGNSA. The CDR3 here is CASSSQPTYEQYF.

The rearrangement uses TRBV25-1 and TRBJ2-1. CDR1 is MGHDK, CDR2 SYGVNS, per germline. This CDR3 is built from 13 residues. The CDR3 loop reads CASSAQFRNEQFF.

This chain uses TRBV3-1 with TRBJ1-1. The CDR3 is 15 residues long. Per the germline V gene, CDR1 is LGHDT and CDR2 is YNNKEL (reference sequence). CDR3: CASSARVLRGAEAFF.

CDR3 region: CASSLAVDRGSYGYTF. V and J are TRBV7-2 and TRBJ1-2; the TCRdb call, TRBD1, lacks DNA for checking. The CDR3 has 16 residues. The germline CDR1 and CDR2 sequences are SGHTA and FQGNSA.

V and J are TRBV3-1 and TRBJ2-7; TCRdb's D call, TRBD1, is unchecked because there is no DNA. This CDR3 comprises 13 residues. The germline V gene encodes CDR1 LGHDT and CDR2 YNNKEL (reference sequence). CDR3 loop: CASSRMPGDEQYF.

The chain combines TRBV25-1 with TRBJ1-3; TCRdb picks TRBD1, but there is no DNA to check that call. The CDR3 contains 14 residues. Germline CDR1 is MGHDK and CDR2 is SYGVNS. Here the CDR3 reads CASSASGAGNTIYF.

This chain uses TRBV2 with TRBJ2-3; the D call from TCRdb, TRBD2, cannot be confirmed without DNA. The CDR3 sequence is 14 residues long. Germline CDR1 is SNHLY and CDR2 is FYNNEI. The CDR3 spells CASSVRRATDTQYF.

CDR3 sequence: CSVARILTSGRRYEQYF. The chain is built from TRBV29-1 and TRBJ2-7; lacking DNA, the TRBD2 call made by TCRdb goes unchecked. This CDR3 has 17 residues. CDR1 and CDR2 (germline): SQVTM, ANQGSEA.

This chain uses TRBV3-1 with TRBJ1-1; no DNA is available, so the TRBD1 call from TCRdb remains unchecked. This CDR3 spans 15 amino acids. Germline V gene sequence: CDR1 LGHDT, CDR2 YNNKEL (reference sequence). The CDR3 sequence: CASSQGTGEDTEAFF.

The chain uses TRBV11-1 and TRBJ2-3; as DNA is missing, the TRBD2 call by TCRdb cannot be tested. In germline, CDR1 is SGHAT, CDR2 FQDESV (reference sequence). This CDR3 contains 17 residues. CDR3 sequence: CASSLAPSGSPADTQYF.

The genes are TRBV7-2 and TRBJ2-1; TCRdb reports TRBD1, a call that lacks DNA to check it against. This CDR3 spans 15 amino acids. CDR1 and CDR2 (germline): SGHTA, FQGNSA. The CDR3 protein is CASSVGPGGFDEQFF.

The rearrangement uses TRBV9 and TRBJ1-2. The germline CDR1 and CDR2 sequences are SGDLS and YYNGEE. The CDR3 contains 12 residues. The CDR3 reads CASSVIGYGYTF.

The chain recombines TRBV7-8 with TRBJ2-1; TCRdb proposes TRBD2, but this gene call is untestable without DNA. The V gene's germline CDR1 is SGHVS and CDR2 FQNEAQ. The CDR3 is 15 residues long. CDR3: CASSSGLAGSNEQFF.